Presented here are 9 T cell receptor beta chains from one specimen sequenced in a study of cytomegalovirus exposure and HLA in healthy donors. Primers: 60 Vbeta forward and 13 Jbeta reverse. Generated by immunoSEQ multiplex PCR, the TCRdb table keeps only in-frame clones and is missing some. Of about 130,000 clones listed, 70% to 80% are singletons. Sequencing was carried out using PBMCs. These receptors originate from a young man in good health and CMV-seronegative.

The gene calls are TRBV7-8 and TRBJ2-7; 7 nucleotides match TRBD2. The V and J ends lost 7 bases and 2 bases, in that order; junction bases with no gene match: 11. This CDR3 is 15 amino acids long. Per the germline V gene, CDR1 is SGHVS and CDR2 is FQNEAQ. CDR3 protein: CASTPGPSGTYEQYF. The CDR3 coding sequence is TGTGCCAGCACCCCAGGGCCTAGCGGAACCTACGAGCAGTACTTC. Supplemented by reference TRBV7-8 and TRBJ2-7, the full variable domain reads GAGVSQSPRYKVAKRGQDVALRCDPISGHVSLFWYQQALGQGPEFLTYFQNEAQLDKSGLPSDRFFAERPEGSVSTLKIQRTQQEDSAVYLCASTPGPSGTYEQYFGPGTRLTVT.

The chain joins TRBV7-2 to TRBJ2-1; TRBD2 agrees at 7 bases. Germline V gene data show CDR1 as SGHTA and CDR2 as FQGNSA. V lost 5 bases and J lost 4; bases outside the gene matches: 8. The CDR3 totals 15 residues. CDR3 loop: CASSPSGLEYNEQFF. CDR3 bases: TGTGCCAGCAGCCCTTCTGGACTAGAGTACAATGAGCAGTTCTTC.

The chain has TRBV11-3 and TRBJ2-7, with 8 bases aligning to TRBD1. Trimming removed 4 bases from V and 1 base from J; junction bases left unmatched: 6. CDR1 and CDR2 (germline): SGHNT, YENEEA. The CDR3 consists of 15 residues. The CDR3 nucleotides are TGTGCCAGCAGCTCCGGGACAGGCTTATCCTACGAGCAGTACTTC. This sequence encodes CASSSGTGLSYEQYF.

The chain is built from TRBV11-2 and TRBJ2-1; 8 positions agree with TRBD2. V trimming: 5 bases; J trimming: 5 bases; junction bases outside the gene matches: 8. There are 15 residues in the CDR3. CDR1 is SGHAT, CDR2 FQNNGV, per germline. CDR3 DNA: TGTGCCAGCAGCCCCAGCGGGAGTCAGAACAATGAGCAGTTCTTC. The encoded protein is CASSPSGSQNNEQFF.

The sample holds one count of this clone. This chain links TRBV6-6 with TRBJ2-3; TRBD1 is a possible D gene (5 bases). Germline V CDR1 and CDR2: MNHNY, SVGAGI (reference sequence). This CDR3 is built from 13 residues. V lost 2 bases and J 5 bases, leaving 8 bases between the germline ends. CDR3 in amino acids: CASSYGRGDTQYF. CDR3 bases: TGTGCCAGCAGTTACGGTAGGGGAGATACGCAGTATTTT.

The V call is TRBV27, the J call TRBJ2-2; D not resolved. Trimming removed 9 bases from V and 1 base from J, with 12 bases in between. CDR3 length: 14 amino acids. Germline values: CDR1 MNHEY, CDR2 SMNVEV (reference sequence). DNA for the CDR3: TGTGCCAGTAGTATGATAGAGAACACCGGGGAGCTGTTTTTT. This sequence encodes CASSMIENTGELFF.

The genes are TRBV6-5 and TRBJ1-2; 9 positions agree with TRBD1. Germline CDR1 and CDR2: MNHEY and SVGAGI. The CDR3 length is 16 residues. The J segment lost 6 bases and the V segment lost 0 bases, leaving 8 bases of the junction unmatched. CDR3: CASSYSSPGQGDGYTF. CDR3 coding DNA: TGTGCCAGCAGTTACTCAAGCCCGGGACAGGGAGATGGCTACACCTTC.

The V call is TRBV10-2, the J call TRBJ2-3; D uncertain. The CDR3 contains 15 residues. V was shortened by 0 bases and J by 1 base, with 8 bases between the two germline ends. Germline CDR1 and CDR2: WSHSY and SAAADI. The CDR3 coding sequence is TGCGCCAGCAGTGAGTCGGAGTTCGGCACAGATACGCAGTATTTT. Protein: CASSESEFGTDTQYF.

This rearrangement joins TRBV28 to TRBJ2-4; D perhaps matches TRBD1 (6 bases). The CDR3 consists of 15 residues. V shed 7 bases and J shed 0 bases, with 13 bases lying between them. The germline V gene has CDR1 MDHEN and CDR2 SYDVKM. The CDR3 reads CASTNQGLAKNIQYF. The CDR3 region has the DNA TGTGCCAGCACTAACCAGGGGCTAGCCAAAAACATTCAGTACTTC.